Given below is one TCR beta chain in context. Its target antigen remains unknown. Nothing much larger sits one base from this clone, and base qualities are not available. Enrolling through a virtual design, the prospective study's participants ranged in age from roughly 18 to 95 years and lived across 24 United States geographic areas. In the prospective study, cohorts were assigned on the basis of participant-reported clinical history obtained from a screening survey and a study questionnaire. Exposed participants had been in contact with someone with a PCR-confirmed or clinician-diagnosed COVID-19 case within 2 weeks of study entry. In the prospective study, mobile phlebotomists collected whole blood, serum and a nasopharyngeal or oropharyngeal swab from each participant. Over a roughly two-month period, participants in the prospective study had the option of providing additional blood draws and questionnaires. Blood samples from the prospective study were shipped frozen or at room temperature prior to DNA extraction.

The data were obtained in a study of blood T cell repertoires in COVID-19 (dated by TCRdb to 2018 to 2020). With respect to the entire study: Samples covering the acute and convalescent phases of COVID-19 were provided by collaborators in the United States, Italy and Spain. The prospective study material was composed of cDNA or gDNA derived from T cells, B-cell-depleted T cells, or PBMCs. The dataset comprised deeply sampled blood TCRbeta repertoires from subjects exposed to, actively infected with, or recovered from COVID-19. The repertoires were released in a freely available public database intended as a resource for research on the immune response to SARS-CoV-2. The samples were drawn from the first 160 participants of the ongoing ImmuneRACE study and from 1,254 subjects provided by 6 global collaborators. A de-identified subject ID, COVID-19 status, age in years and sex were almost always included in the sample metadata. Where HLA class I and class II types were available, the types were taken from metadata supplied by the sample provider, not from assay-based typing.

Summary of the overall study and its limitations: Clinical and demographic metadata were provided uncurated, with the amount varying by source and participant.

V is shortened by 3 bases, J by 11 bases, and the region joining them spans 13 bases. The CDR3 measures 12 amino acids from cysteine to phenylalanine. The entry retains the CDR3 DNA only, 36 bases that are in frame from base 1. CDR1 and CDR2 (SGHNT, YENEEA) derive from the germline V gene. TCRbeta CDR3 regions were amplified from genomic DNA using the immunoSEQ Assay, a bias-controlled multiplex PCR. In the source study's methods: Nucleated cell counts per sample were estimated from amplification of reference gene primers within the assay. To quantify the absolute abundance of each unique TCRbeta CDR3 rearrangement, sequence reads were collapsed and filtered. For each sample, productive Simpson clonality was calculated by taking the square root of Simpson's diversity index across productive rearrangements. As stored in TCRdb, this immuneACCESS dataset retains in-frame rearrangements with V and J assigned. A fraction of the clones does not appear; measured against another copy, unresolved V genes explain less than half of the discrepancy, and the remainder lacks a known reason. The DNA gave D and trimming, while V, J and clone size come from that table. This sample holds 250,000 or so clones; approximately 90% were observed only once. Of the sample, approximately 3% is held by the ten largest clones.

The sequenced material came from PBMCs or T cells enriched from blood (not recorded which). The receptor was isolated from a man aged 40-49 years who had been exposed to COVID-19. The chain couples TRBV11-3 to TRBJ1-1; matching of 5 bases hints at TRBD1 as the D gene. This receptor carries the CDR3 CASSFGGVGAFF. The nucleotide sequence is TGTGCCAGCAGCTTCGGGGGTGTCGGCGCTTTCTTT.